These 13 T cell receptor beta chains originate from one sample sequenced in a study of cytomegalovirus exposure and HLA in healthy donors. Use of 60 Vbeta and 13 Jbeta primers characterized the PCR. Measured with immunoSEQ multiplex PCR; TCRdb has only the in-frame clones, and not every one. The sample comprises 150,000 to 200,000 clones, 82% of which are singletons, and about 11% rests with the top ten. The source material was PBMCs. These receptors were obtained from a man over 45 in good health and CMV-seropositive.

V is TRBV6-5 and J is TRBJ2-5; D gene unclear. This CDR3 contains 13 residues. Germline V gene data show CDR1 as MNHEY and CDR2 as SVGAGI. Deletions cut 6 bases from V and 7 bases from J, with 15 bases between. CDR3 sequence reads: CASRTGALGTQYF. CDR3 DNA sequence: TGTGCCAGCAGAACGGGTGCACTGGGGACCCAGTACTTC.

In DNA form, the CDR3 reads TGTGCCAGCAACCCCCAGGTTAGCTCCTACAATGAGCAGTTCTTC. Translated: CASNPQVSSYNEQFF. V is TRBV7-2 and J is TRBJ2-1; D gene ambiguous. Germline CDR1 reads SGHTA; CDR2 reads FQGNSA. Deletions cut 7 bases from V and 0 bases from J, with 13 bases between. The CDR3 is 15 residues long.

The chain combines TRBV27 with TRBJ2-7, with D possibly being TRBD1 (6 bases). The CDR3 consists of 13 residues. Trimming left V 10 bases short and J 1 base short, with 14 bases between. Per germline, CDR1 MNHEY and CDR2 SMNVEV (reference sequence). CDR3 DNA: TGTGCCACTGCTTGGCAGGGGTCCTACGAGCAGTACTTC. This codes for CATAWQGSYEQYF.

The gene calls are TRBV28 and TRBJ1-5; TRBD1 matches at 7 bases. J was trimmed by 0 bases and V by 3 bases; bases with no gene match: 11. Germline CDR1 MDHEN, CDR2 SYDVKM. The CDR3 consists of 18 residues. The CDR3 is CASSFSGRGAYSNQPQHF. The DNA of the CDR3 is TGTGCCAGCAGTTTTAGTGGCAGGGGGGCATATAGCAATCAGCCCCAGCATTTT.

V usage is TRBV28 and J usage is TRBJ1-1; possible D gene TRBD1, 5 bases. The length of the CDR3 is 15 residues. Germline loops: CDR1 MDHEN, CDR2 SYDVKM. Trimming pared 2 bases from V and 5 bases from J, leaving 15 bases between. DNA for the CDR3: TGTGCCAGCAGTTTAGGCAGGGCACGGGGGACTGAAGCTTTCTTT. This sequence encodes CASSLGRARGTEAFF.

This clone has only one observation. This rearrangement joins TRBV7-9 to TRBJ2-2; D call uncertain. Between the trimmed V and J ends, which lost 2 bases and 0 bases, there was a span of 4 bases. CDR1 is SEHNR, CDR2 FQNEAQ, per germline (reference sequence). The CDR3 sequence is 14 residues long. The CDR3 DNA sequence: TGTGCCAGCAGCTTATTATCGAACACCGGGGAGCTGTTTTTT. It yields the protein CASSLLSNTGELFF.

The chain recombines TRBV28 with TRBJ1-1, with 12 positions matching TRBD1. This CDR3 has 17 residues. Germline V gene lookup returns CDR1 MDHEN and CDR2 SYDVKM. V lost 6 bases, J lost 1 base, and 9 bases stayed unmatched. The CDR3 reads CASRTGGTGGWNTEAFF. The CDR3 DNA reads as TGTGCCAGCAGAACAGGGGGGACAGGGGGCTGGAACACTGAAGCTTTCTTT.

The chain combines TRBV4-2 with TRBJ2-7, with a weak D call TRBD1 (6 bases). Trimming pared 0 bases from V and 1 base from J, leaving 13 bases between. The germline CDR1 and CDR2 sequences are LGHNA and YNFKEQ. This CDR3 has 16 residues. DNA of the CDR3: TGTGCCAGCAGCCAAGATTTAGGACAGCGATCCTACGAGCAGTACTTC. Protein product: CASSQDLGQRSYEQYF.

The CDR3 bases are TGTGCCAGTAGTATAGTGGCTAGCGCGGCCTCTGGGGCCAACGTCCTGACTTTC. Translated, it gives CASSIVASAASGANVLTF. J is TRBJ2-6 and V is TRBV19; possibly TRBD2 for D (6 bases). V lost 1 base, J lost 0 bases, and 13 bases lay in between. The CDR3 spans 18 residues. The germline V gene has CDR1 LNHDA and CDR2 SQIVND (reference sequence).

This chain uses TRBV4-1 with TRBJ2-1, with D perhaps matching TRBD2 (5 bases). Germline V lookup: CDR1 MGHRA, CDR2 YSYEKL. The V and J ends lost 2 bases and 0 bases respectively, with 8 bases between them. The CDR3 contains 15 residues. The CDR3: CASSQPLASYNEQFF. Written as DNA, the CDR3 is TGCGCCAGCAGCCAACCTCTAGCCTCCTACAATGAGCAGTTCTTC.

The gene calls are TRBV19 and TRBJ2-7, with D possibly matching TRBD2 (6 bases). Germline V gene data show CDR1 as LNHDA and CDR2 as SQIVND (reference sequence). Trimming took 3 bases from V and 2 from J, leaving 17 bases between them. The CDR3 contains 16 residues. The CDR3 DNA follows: TGTGCCAGTAGTATCGGAGGGACTGGGCACACCTACGAGCAGTACTTC. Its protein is CASSIGGTGHTYEQYF.

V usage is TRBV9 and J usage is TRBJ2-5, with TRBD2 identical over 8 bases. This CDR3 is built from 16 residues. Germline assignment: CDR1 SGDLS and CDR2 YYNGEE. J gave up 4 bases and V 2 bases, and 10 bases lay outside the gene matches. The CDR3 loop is CASSVPGTAGGETQYF. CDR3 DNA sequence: TGTGCCAGCAGCGTCCCGGGGACGGCGGGGGGAGAGACCCAGTACTTC.

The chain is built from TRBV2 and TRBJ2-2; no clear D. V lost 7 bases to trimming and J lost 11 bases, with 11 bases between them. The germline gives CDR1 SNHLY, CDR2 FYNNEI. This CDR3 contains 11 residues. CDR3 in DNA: TGTGCCAGCAAGCAAGAGACAGAGCTGTTTTTT. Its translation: CASKQETELFF. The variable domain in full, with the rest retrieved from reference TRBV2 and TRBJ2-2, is EPEVTQTPSHQVTQMGQEVILRCVPISNHLYFYWYRQILGQKVEFLVSFYNNEISEKSEIFDDQFSVERPDGSNFTLKIRSTKLEDSAMYFCASKQETELFFGEGSRLTVL.